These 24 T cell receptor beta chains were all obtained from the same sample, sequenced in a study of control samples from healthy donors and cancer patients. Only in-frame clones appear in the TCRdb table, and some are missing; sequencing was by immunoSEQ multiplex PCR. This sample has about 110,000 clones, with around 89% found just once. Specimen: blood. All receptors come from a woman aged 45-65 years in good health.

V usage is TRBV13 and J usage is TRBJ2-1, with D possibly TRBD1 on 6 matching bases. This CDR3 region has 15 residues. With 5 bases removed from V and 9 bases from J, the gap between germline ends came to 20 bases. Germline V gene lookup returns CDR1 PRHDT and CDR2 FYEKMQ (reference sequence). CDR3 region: CASSPTGYGFGEQFF. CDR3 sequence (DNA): TGTGCCAGCAGCCCCACAGGGTACGGCTTCGGTGAGCAGTTCTTC.

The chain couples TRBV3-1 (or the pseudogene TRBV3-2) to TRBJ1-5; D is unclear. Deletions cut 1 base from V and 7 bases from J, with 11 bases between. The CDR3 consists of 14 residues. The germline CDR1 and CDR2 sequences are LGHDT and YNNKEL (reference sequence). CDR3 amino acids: CASSQGYREQPQHF. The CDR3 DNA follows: TGTGCCAGCAGCCAAGGGTATAGAGAGCAGCCCCAGCATTTT.

CDR3 loop: CASSLRDGRNQPQHF. CDR3 nucleotides: TGTGCCAGCAGCCTCCGGGACGGCCGCAATCAGCCCCAGCATTTT. J is TRBJ1-5 and V is TRBV7-6; a possible D gene is TRBD1 (5 bases). V was cut by 5 bases and J by 2 bases, with 13 bases left in between. From germline, CDR1 is SGHVS and CDR2 FNYEAQ. The CDR3 contains 15 residues.

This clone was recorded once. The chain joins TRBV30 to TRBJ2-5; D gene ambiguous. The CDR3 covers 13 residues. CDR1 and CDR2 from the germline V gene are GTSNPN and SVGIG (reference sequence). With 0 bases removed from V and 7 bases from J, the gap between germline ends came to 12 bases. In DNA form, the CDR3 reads TGTGCCTGGAGTGTACCAGGATACGGGACCCAGTACTTC. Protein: CAWSVPGYGTQYF.

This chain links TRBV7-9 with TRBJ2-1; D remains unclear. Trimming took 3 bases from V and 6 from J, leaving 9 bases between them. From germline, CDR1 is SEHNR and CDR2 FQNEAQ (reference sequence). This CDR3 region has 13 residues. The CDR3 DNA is TGTGCCAGCAGCTTGGAGCCCAGCAATGAGCAGTTCTTC. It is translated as CASSLEPSNEQFF.

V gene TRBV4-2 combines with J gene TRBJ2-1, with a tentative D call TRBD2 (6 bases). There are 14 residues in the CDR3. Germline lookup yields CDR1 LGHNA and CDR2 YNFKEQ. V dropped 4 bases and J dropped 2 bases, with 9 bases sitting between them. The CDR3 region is CASSRGGPYNEQFF. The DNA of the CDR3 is TGTGCCAGCAGCCGGGGAGGTCCCTACAATGAGCAGTTCTTC.

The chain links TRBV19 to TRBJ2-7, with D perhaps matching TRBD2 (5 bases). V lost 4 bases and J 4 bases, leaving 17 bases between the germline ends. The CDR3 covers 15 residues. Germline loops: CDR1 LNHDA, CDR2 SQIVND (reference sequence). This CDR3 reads CASSNLDRGFYEQYF. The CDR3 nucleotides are TGTGCCAGTAGTAATCTAGACCGGGGATTTTACGAGCAGTACTTC.

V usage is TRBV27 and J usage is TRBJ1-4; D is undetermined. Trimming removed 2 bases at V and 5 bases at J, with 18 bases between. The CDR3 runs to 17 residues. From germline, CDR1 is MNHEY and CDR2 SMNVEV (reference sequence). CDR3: CASSLEFSSGGNEKLFF. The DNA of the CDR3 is TGTGCCAGCAGTTTAGAGTTCTCAAGTGGAGGGAATGAAAAACTGTTTTTT.

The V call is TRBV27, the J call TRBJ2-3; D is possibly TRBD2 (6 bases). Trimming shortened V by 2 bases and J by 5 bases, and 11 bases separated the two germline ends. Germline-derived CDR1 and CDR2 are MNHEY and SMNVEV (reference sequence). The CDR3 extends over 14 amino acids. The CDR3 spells CASSLLEGKDTQYF. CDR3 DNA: TGTGCCAGCAGTTTACTGGAGGGCAAAGATACGCAGTATTTT.

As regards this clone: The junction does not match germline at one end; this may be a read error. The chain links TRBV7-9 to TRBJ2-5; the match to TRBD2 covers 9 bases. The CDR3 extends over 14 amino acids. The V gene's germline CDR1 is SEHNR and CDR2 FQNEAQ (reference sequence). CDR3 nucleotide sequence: TGTGCCAGCAGCCTAGCGGGGAGGTGGGAGACCCAGTACTTC. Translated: CASSLAGRWETQYF. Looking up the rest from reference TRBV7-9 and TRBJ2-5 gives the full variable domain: DTGVSQNPRHKITKRGQNVTFRCDPISEHNRLYWYRQTLGQGPEFLTYFQNEAQLEKSRLLSDRFSAERPKGSFSTLEIQRTEQGDSAMYLCASSLAGRWETQYFGPGTRLLVL.

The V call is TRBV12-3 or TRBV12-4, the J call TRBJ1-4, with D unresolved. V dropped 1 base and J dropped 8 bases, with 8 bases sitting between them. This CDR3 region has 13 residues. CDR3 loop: CASSLVLGEKLFF. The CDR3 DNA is TGTGCCAGCAGTTTAGTCCTCGGGGAAAAACTGTTTTTT.

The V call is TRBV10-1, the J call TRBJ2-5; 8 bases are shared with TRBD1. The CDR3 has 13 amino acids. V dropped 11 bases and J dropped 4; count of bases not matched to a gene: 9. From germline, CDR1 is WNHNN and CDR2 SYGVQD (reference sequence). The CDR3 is CAGGQGPRETQYF. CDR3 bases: TGCGCCGGCGGACAGGGCCCTAGAGAGACCCAGTACTTC.

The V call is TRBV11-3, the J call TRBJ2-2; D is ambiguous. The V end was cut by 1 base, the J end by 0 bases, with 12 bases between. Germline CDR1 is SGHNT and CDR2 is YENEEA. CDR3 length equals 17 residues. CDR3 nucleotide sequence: TGTGCCAGCAGCTTAGTAGAAGATGGGGCGAACACCGGGGAGCTGTTTTTT. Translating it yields CASSLVEDGANTGELFF.

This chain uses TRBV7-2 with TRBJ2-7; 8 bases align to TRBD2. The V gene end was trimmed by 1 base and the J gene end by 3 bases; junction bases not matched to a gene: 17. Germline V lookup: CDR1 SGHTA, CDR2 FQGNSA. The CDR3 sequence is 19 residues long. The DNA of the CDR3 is TGTGCCAGCAGCTTAGGGACCCCATCGCGGGGGACTAGAAACTACGAGCAGTACGTC. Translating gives CASSLGTPSRGTRNYEQYV.

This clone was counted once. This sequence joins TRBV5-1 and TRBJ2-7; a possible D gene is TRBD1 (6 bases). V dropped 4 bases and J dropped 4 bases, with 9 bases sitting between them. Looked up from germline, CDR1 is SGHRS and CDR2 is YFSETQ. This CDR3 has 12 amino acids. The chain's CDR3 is CASSPGQYEQYF. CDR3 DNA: TGCGCCAGCAGCCCCGGACAGTACGAGCAGTACTTC.

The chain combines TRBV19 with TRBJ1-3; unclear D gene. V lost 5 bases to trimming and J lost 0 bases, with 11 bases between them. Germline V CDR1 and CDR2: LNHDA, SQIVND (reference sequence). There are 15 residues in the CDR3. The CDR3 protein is CASSLRRSSGNTIYF. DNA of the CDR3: TGTGCCAGTAGTTTACGACGGAGCTCTGGAAACACCATATATTTT.

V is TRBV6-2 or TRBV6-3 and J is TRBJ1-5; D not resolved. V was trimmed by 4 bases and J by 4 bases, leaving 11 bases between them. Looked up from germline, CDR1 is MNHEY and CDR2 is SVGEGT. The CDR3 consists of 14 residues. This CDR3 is CASSFPGANQPQHF. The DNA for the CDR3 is TGTGCCAGCAGTTTCCCGGGAGCTAATCAGCCCCAGCATTTT.

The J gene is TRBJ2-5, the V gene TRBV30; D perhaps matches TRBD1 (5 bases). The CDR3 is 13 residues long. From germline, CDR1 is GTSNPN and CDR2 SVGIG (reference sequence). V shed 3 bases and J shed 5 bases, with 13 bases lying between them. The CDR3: CAWRFYPGETQYF. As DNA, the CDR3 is TGTGCCTGGAGGTTCTATCCAGGGGAGACCCAGTACTTC.

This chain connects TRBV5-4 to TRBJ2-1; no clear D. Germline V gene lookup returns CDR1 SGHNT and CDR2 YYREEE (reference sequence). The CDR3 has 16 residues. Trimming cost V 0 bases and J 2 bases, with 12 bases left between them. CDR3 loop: CASSLASGLPYNEQFF. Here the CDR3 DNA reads TGTGCCAGCAGCTTGGCCTCCGGGTTACCCTACAATGAGCAGTTCTTC. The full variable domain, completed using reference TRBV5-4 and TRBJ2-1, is ETGVTQSPTHLIKTRGQQVTLRCSSQSGHNTVSWYQQALGQGPQFIFQYYREEENGRGNFPPRFSGLQFPNYSSELNVNALELDDSALYLCASSLASGLPYNEQFFGPGTRLTVL.

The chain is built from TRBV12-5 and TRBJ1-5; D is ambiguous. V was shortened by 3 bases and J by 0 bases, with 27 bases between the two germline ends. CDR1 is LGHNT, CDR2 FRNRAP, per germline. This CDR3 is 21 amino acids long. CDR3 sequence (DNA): TGTGCTAGTGGTTTACATACTATTAATTTGTTAGGGCAATATAGCAATCAGCCCCAGCATTTT. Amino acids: CASGLHTINLLGQYSNQPQHF.

CDR3: CASSVAGSGGFGRQFF. CDR3 nucleotide sequence: TGTGCCAGCAGCGTAGCAGGCAGCGGGGGGTTTGGGAGGCAGTTCTTC. The chain recombines TRBV9 with TRBJ2-1; 9 nucleotides agree with TRBD2. There are 16 residues in the CDR3. The V and J ends lost 0 bases and 12 bases, in that order; junction bases with no gene match: 13. From germline, CDR1 is SGDLS and CDR2 YYNGEE.

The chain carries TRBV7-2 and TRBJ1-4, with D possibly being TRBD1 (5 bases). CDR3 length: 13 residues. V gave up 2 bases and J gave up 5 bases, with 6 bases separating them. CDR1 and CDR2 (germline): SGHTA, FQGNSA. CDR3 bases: TGTGCCAGCAGCTTAAACAGGAATGAAAAACTGTTTTTT. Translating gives CASSLNRNEKLFF.

For the CDR3, the DNA is TGTGCCAGCAGTAAAGGGGGCTATGGTTCACCCCTCCACTTT. Its protein is CASSKGGYGSPLHF. The J gene is TRBJ1-6, the V gene TRBV9, with 7 positions matching TRBD1. This CDR3 spans 14 amino acids. Germline V lookup: CDR1 SGDLS, CDR2 YYNGEE. V dropped 5 bases and J dropped 9; count of bases not matched to a gene: 8.

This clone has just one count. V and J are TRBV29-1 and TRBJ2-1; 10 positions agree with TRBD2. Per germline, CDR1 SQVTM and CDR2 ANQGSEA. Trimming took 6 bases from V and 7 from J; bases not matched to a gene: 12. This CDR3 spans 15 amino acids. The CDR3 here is CSVVLAGARFNEQFF. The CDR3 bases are TGCAGCGTCGTCCTAGCGGGAGCCCGGTTTAATGAGCAGTTCTTC.